This TCR beta chain was identified during a study of post-analysis software for immune sequencing data. Study background: The study covered relapsing-remitting, secondary progressive and progressive-relapsing courses of multiple sclerosis. Study findings and constraints: The study found significantly lower normalized Chao1 diversity in multiple sclerosis patients than in controls. With TRBV5-6, TRBV5-1 and TRBV20-1 included, about five TRBV segments were more frequent in patients than in controls. F measure grouped same-batch samples tightly together.

The TCR beta cDNA libraries carried unique molecular identifiers. When about 0.95 to 10 million T cells were used, they gave some 520,000 cDNA molecules. TCRdb passed the PCR reads through MiXCR, listing each CDR3 protein once. The table shows about 570,000 distinct CDR3 sequences, with 34% occurring only once. This clonotype was seen a handful of times. Its target is unknown. Trimming cost V 7 bases and J 2 bases; bases outside gene matches: 9. Germline CDR1 is KGHDR and CDR2 is SFDVKD. The CDR3 extends over 16 amino acids. The source is a girl under 18 with multiple sclerosis. Sequencing was carried out using blood. J is TRBJ2-5 and V is TRBV24-1; 10 bases map to TRBD2. Here the CDR3 reads CATSLTSGVTQETQYF. The CDR3 coding sequence is TGTGCCACCAGCCTTACTAGCGGGGTAACTCAAGAGACCCAGTACTTC.